This entry describes one TCR beta chain. This sample was included in a study of blood T cell repertoires in COVID-19. Study-level background: COVID-19 samples, acute and convalescent, were from the United States, Italy and Spain. T cells, B-cell-depleted T cells, or PBMCs supplied cDNA or gDNA.

Germline V lookup: CDR1 SEHNR, CDR2 FQNEAQ (reference sequence). The CDR3 totals 19 residues. J was trimmed by 5 bases and V by 5 bases; bases with no gene match: 19. The authors' processing: Estimated nucleated cell counts came from reference gene primer amplification. Assay used: immunoSEQ multiplex PCR; TCRdb lists only in-frame clones, some missing. Clone size and V and J calls were adopted from that table, with D and trimming inferred from the DNA. This sample has around 40,000 clones, with 85% found just once. The chain employs TRBV7-9 and TRBJ2-2; 8 bases match TRBD1. The receptor comes from a human donor in a cohort sampled during active COVID-19. Sequences were obtained from peripheral blood. The CDR3 protein is CASSRTLRRTGRGTGELFF. Here the CDR3 DNA reads TGTGCCAGCAGCCGAACTCTCAGGAGGACAGGGCGAGGGACCGGGGAGCTGTTTTTT.